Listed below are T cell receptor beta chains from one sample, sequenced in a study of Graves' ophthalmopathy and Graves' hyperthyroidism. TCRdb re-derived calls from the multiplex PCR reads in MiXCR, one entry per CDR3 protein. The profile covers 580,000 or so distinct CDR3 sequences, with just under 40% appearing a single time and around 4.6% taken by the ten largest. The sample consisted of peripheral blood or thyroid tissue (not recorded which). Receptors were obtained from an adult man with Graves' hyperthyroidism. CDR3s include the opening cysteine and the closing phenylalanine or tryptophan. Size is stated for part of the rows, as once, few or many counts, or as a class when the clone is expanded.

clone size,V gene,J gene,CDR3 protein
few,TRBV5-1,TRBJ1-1,CASSLGDRGGTEAFF
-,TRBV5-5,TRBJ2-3,CASSLETITDTQYF
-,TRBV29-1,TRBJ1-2,CSVDGTGGDGYTF
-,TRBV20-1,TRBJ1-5,CGAGWEVNRPQHF
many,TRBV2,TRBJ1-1,CASSDPGADTEAFF
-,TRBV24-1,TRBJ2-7,CATSDPTGISSYEQYF
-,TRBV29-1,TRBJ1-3,CSVEGPPDGTSGNTIYF
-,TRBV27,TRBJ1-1,CASSSYKRLNTEAFF
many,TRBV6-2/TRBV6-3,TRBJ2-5,CASSRTSGGRGAQYF
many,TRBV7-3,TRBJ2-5,CASSLTGASGSEAQYF